This T cell receptor beta chain is drawn from a study of human T cells and chemical hapten exposure. Germline V CDR1 and CDR2: SGHTA, FQGNSA. The CDR3 is made up of 14 amino acids. Trimming took off 5 bases at V and 3 bases at J, with 11 bases between the two ends. The time point: healthy volunteer bleed at 2 weeks. Extraction of total RNA was performed on unfractionated whole blood. TCRdb redid the calling of the RACE reads with MiXCR, one entry per CDR3 protein. The sample has more than 70,000 distinct CDR3 sequences; roughly 8% are singletons. This clonotype is medium-sized (0.01 to 0.1%) in the sample.

Sequencing was done on a sample of whole blood. The chain links TRBV7-2 to TRBJ1-5; D might be TRBD1 (5 bases). This sequence originates from a female donor in good health. Some clones in this sample may be carry-over from other donors' samples. In nucleotides, the CDR3 is TGTGCCAGCAGCCCGACAGCGGACAATCAGCCCCAGCATTTT. This encodes CASSPTADNQPQHF.